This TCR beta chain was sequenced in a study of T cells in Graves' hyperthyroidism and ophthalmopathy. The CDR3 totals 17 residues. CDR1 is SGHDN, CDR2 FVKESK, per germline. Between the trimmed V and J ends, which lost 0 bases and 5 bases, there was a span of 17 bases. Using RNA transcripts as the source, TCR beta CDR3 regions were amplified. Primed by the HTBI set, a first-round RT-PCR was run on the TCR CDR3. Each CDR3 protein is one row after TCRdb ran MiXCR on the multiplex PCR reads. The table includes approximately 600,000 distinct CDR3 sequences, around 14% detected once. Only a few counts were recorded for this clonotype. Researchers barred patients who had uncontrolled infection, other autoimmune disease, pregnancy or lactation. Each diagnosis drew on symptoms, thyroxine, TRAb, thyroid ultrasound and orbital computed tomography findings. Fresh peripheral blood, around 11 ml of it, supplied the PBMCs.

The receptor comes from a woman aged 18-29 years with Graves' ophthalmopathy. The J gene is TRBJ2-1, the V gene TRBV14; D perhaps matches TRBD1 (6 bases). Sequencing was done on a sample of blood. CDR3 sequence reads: CASSQEIYRAPDNEQFF. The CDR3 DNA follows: TGTGCCAGCAGCCAAGAAATCTACAGGGCCCCCGACAATGAGCAGTTCTTC. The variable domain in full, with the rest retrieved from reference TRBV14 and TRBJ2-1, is EAGVTQFPSHSVIEKGQTVTLRCDPISGHDNLYWYRRVMGKEIKFLLHFVKESKQDESGMPNNRFLAERTGGTYSTLKVQPAELEDSGVYFCASSQEIYRAPDNEQFFGPGTRLTVL.